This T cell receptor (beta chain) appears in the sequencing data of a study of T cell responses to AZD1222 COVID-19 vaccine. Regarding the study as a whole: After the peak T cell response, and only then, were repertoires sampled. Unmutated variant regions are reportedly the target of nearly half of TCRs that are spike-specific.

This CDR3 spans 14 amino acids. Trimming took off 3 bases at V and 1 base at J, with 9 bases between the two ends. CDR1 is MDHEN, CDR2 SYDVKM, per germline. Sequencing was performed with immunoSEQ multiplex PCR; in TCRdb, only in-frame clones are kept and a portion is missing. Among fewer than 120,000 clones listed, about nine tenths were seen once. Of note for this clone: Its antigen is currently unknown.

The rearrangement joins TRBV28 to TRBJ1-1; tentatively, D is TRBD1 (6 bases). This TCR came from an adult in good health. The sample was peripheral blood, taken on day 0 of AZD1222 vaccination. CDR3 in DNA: TGTGCCAGCAGTTTGAGCAGGGGGAACACTGAAGCTTTCTTT. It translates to CASSLSRGNTEAFF.